The 13 T cell receptor beta chains below all came from one sample that was sequenced in a study of T cell responses to AZD1222 COVID-19 vaccine. Profiled with immunoSEQ multiplex PCR; TCRdb holds only in-frame clones, not every one. The repertoire includes around 94,000 clones, roughly nine tenths of them detected once, and 3.5% to 4.5% sits in the top ten. Source: peripheral blood, taken on day 0 of AZD1222 vaccination. These receptors all come from an adult in good health.

The genes are TRBV3-1 (or the pseudogene TRBV3-2) and TRBJ1-5; no clear D gene. V dropped 0 bases and J dropped 3 bases, with 9 bases sitting between them. The V gene's germline CDR1 is LGHDT and CDR2 YNNKEL (reference sequence). The CDR3 totals 15 residues. CDR3: CASSQDSSVNQPQHF. The CDR3 region has the DNA TGTGCCAGCAGCCAAGACAGTTCGGTCAATCAGCCCCAGCATTTT.

The chain carries TRBV5-4 and TRBJ1-2; D is possibly TRBD1 (5 bases). This CDR3 region has 16 residues. CDR1 and CDR2 (germline): SGHNT, YYREEE (reference sequence). The V gene lost 4 bases and the J gene lost 4 bases, with 20 bases spanning the gap. This CDR3 is CASSGLAGGGSYGYTF. CDR3 in DNA: TGTGCCAGCAGCGGCCTTGCGGGGGGAGGGAGCTATGGCTACACCTTC. Complete variable domain (other parts from reference TRBV5-4 and TRBJ1-2): ETGVTQSPTHLIKTRGQQVTLRCSSQSGHNTVSWYQQALGQGPQFIFQYYREEENGRGNFPPRFSGLQFPNYSSELNVNALELDDSALYLCASSGLAGGGSYGYTFGSGTRLTVV.

J is TRBJ2-3 and V is TRBV5-6; TRBD1 agrees at 7 bases. This CDR3 comprises 15 residues. After removal of 1 base from V and 1 base from J, the junction contained 3 bases not matched to a gene. Germline loops: CDR1 SGHDT, CDR2 YYEEEE. CDR3 bases: TGTGCCAGCAGCTTGTGGGACAGACGCACAGATACGCAGTATTTT. Translated, it gives CASSLWDRRTDTQYF.

The rearrangement links TRBV2 to TRBJ1-2; 11 positions agree with TRBD1. The CDR3 is 14 residues long. With 10 bases clipped from V and 5 bases from J, the junction kept 9 bases outside the gene matches. Germline lookup yields CDR1 SNHLY and CDR2 FYNNEI. The CDR3 is CATQRRDRGYGYTF. CDR3 coding DNA: TGTGCCACCCAGCGCCGGGACAGGGGGTATGGCTACACCTTC.

Only a few counts were recorded for this clone. The chain joins TRBV7-2 to TRBJ1-2, with D perhaps matching TRBD1 (5 bases). V shed 5 bases and J shed 8 bases, with 18 bases lying between them. CDR3 size: 14 residues. Germline CDR1 and CDR2: SGHTA and FQGNSA. CDR3 residues: CASSPREGRRGYTF. In DNA, the CDR3 is TGTGCCAGCAGCCCCAGGGAGGGTCGTAGGGGCTACACCTTC. Together with reference TRBV7-2 and TRBJ1-2, the CDR3 gives the full variable domain: GAGVSQSPSNKVTEKGKDVELRCDPISGHTALYWYRQSLGQGLEFLIYFQGNSAPDKSGLPSDRFSAERTGGSVSTLTIQRTQQEDSAVYLCASSPREGRRGYTFGSGTRLTVV.

The J gene is TRBJ1-1, the V gene TRBV4-1; the D is unclear. The CDR3 runs 13 residues. Germline loops: CDR1 MGHRA, CDR2 YSYEKL. V was shortened by 1 base and J by 7 bases, with 10 bases between the two germline ends. The CDR3 bases are TGCGCCAGCAGCCAAGGTAGCACAGATGAAGCTTTCTTT. Translating gives CASSQGSTDEAFF.

The chain is built from TRBV7-2 and TRBJ2-5; TRBD2 is a possible D gene (5 bases). The CDR3 consists of 13 residues. Germline V lookup: CDR1 SGHTA, CDR2 FQGNSA. V was pared by 7 bases and J by 3 bases, with 12 bases between. The CDR3 nucleotides are TGTGCCAGCACCGGGGAGATTAAAGAGACCCAGTACTTC. Its translation is CASTGEIKETQYF.

This clone was recorded once. The rearrangement links TRBV3-1 (or the pseudogene TRBV3-2) to TRBJ2-2; possibly TRBD2 for D (6 bases). Germline V lookup: CDR1 LGHDT, CDR2 YNNKEL (reference sequence). The CDR3 totals 16 residues. The ends were cut back, 1 base at V and 6 bases at J, with 15 bases in the middle. CDR3 region: CASSQATLAPPGELFF. The CDR3 DNA is TGTGCCAGCAGCCAAGCAACACTAGCCCCACCCGGGGAGCTGTTTTTT.

CDR3 DNA sequence: TGTGCCAGTAGTTCTCCGGGTAGGGATCAGCCCCAGCATTTT. Translated, it gives CASSSPGRDQPQHF. The chain joins TRBV19 to TRBJ1-5; no definite D call. There are 14 residues in the CDR3. Germline V CDR1 and CDR2: LNHDA, SQIVND (reference sequence). Trimming took off 5 bases at V and 5 bases at J, with 13 bases between the two ends. The whole variable domain, remainder taken from reference TRBV19 and TRBJ1-5, is DGGITQSPKYLFRKEGQNVTLSCEQNLNHDAMYWYRQDPGQGLRLIYYSQIVNDFQKGDIAEGYSVSREKKESFPLTVTSAQKNPTAFYLCASSSPGRDQPQHFGDGTRLSIL.

The V and J genes are TRBV12-3 or TRBV12-4 and TRBJ1-6, with D uncertain. The CDR3 totals 12 residues. Trimming left V 2 bases short and J 8 bases short, with 4 bases between. CDR3: CASSLQDSPLHF. Here the CDR3 DNA reads TGTGCCAGCAGTTTACAGGATTCACCCCTCCACTTT.

The rearrangement uses TRBV5-6 and TRBJ1-2; D gene ambiguous. This CDR3 has 12 residues. Trimming left V 1 base short and J 8 bases short, with 9 bases between. Germline CDR1 is SGHDT and CDR2 is YYEEEE. The CDR3 sequence is CASSLFGSGYTF. The CDR3, as DNA: TGTGCCAGCAGCTTGTTCGGTAGCGGCTACACCTTC.

Comment on this clone: This specimen includes other DNA sequences encoding the same CDR3. The genes are TRBV12-3 or TRBV12-4 and TRBJ2-2; D is unclear. Trimming pared 7 bases from V and 5 bases from J, leaving 8 bases between. The CDR3 covers 12 residues. The DNA of the CDR3 is TGTGCCAGCACTAAAGGGACCGGGGAGCTGTTTTTT. This sequence encodes CASTKGTGELFF.

The genes are TRBV3-1 (or the pseudogene TRBV3-2) and TRBJ1-1; weak D call: TRBD1 (6 bases). Germline V gene data show CDR1 as LGHDT and CDR2 as YNNKEL (reference sequence). CDR3 length: 12 residues. V gave up 11 bases and J gave up 4 bases, with 14 bases separating them. The CDR3 is CASTQGGTEAFF. Here the CDR3 DNA reads TGTGCCTCGACCCAAGGGGGCACTGAAGCTTTCTTT.